This TCR beta chain was retrieved from a study of T cell responses to AZD1222 COVID-19 vaccine. V was clipped by 5 bases and J by 0 bases; unmatched bases: 19. The germline gives CDR1 MNHEY, CDR2 SMNVEV (reference sequence). The CDR3 extends over 20 amino acids. The assay was immunoSEQ multiplex PCR, and TCRdb's table has in-frame clones only and misses some. The table has tens of thousands of clones, around four fifths seen once. The receptor was isolated from an adult in good health. The chain couples TRBV27 to TRBJ2-1, with 7 bases aligning to TRBD2. The sample consisted of peripheral blood, taken on day 0 of AZD1222 vaccination. CDR3 coding DNA: TGTGCCAGCAGTGCTAGACTAGCTTTCGAATCCGGCCGCTCCTACAATGAGCAGTTCTTC. Protein product: CASSARLAFESGRSYNEQFF.